The rows below give T cell receptor beta chains drawn from one sample of a study of blood T cells in healthy people across ages. TCRdb reprocessed the 5' RACE reads with MiXCR, giving one entry per CDR3 protein. The sample holds around 1,800,000 distinct CDR3 sequences, 35% to 50% seen once. The sequenced sample consisted of blood. These receptors all stem from a human donor in good health. CDR3s include the opening cysteine and the closing phenylalanine or tryptophan. A D gene is named only where the DNA matches it firmly. Rows give clone size only sometimes, using once, few, many, or a class for an expanded clone.

size	J	V	D	CDR3	DNA
NA	TRBJ1-2	TRBV6-2/TRBV6-3	TRBD1	CASSKPGQRNYGYTF	TGTGCCAGCAGTAAACCGGGACAGAGAAACTATGGCTACACCTTC
NA	TRBJ1-2	TRBV7-6	TRBD1	CASSHSPGTASYGYTF	TGTGCCAGCAGCCATAGCCCCGGGACAGCATCTTATGGCTACACCTTC
NA	TRBJ2-3	TRBV9	TRBD2	CASSDKRGGYTDTQYF	TGTGCCAGCAGCGACAAGCGGGGGGGGTACACAGATACGCAGTATTTT
NA	TRBJ2-1	TRBV29-1	NA	CSVGGDSGQFF	TGCAGCGTTGGGGGCGACAGCGGGCAGTTCTTC
NA	TRBJ2-7	TRBV20-1	TRBD2	CSAAGGPSKGLYEQYF	TGCAGTGCCGCGGGGGGGCCCTCTAAGGGCCTGTACGAGCAGTACTTC
NA	TRBJ1-1	TRBV12-3/TRBV12-4	NA	CASILSGGGNTEAFF	TGTGCCAGCATCCTTAGCGGGGGCGGGAACACTGAAGCTTTCTTT
few	TRBJ1-6	TRBV5-6	NA	CASSPRGPLKNNSPLHF	TGTGCCAGCAGCCCAAGGGGACCGCTGAAGAATAATTCACCCCTCCACTTT
few	TRBJ1-1	TRBV12-3/TRBV12-4	TRBD1	CASSQGRGLTEAFF	TGTGCCAGCAGCCAAGGGAGGGGGCTCACTGAAGCTTTCTTT
NA	TRBJ1-5	TRBV2	NA	CASSVGTLSNQPQHF	TGTGCCAGCAGTGTGGGGACGCTTAGCAATCAGCCCCAGCATTTT
NA	TRBJ2-7	TRBV12-3/TRBV12-4	NA	CASSSGVGSYEQYF	TGTGCCAGCAGCTCCGGGGTAGGGTCCTACGAGCAGTACTTC
NA	TRBJ2-5	TRBV4-3	TRBD1	CASSQDKGAARETQYF	TGCGCCAGCAGCCAAGATAAGGGGGCCGCCCGGGAGACCCAGTACTTC
NA	TRBJ1-3	TRBV9	NA	CASSLQEGTGNTIYF	TGTGCCAGCAGCCTCCAAGAGGGGACGGGAAACACCATATATTTT
few	TRBJ1-2	TRBV5-1	TRBD1	CASSLSETGYGYTF	TGCGCCAGCAGCTTAAGCGAGACAGGGTATGGCTACACCTTC
NA	TRBJ2-3	TRBV5-6	TRBD2	CASSRGTSAGHGGDTQYF	TGTGCCAGCAGCAGAGGGACTAGCGCTGGGCACGGGGGGGATACGCAGTATTTT
NA	TRBJ2-4	TRBV29-1	NA	CSVVQGVAKNIQYF	TGCAGCGTTGTACAGGGCGTAGCCAAAAACATTCAGTACTTC
NA	TRBJ2-4	TRBV6-2/TRBV6-3	NA	CASSNGGIAKNIQYF	TGTGCCAGCAGTAATGGTGGGATAGCCAAAAACATTCAGTACTTC
NA	TRBJ1-1	TRBV5-5	NA	CASSAQTVYTEAFF	TGTGCCAGCAGCGCGCAGACAGTTTACACTGAAGCTTTCTTT
few	TRBJ2-1	TRBV10-3	NA	CAIRMDSYNEQFF	TGTGCCATCAGGATGGACAGCTACAATGAGCAGTTCTTC
NA	TRBJ1-2	TRBV19	NA	CASSMLGNYGYTF	TGTGCCAGTAGTATGCTAGGGAACTATGGCTACACCTTC